This record looks at one TCR beta chain sequence and its context. This record comes from a study of blood T cell repertoires in COVID-19. The wider study: Acute and convalescent COVID-19 specimens originated in the United States, Italy and Spain. T cells, B-cell-depleted T cells, or PBMCs supplied cDNA or gDNA.

Per the original data handling: Scientists estimated how many nucleated cells there were by amplifying reference gene primers. The data were produced by immunoSEQ multiplex PCR, yet TCRdb's version contains in-frame clones alone and is incomplete. V, J and clone size were drawn from that table, and D and trimming were deduced from the DNA. This table has 88,000 or so clones, 85% to 90% appearing once. CDR1 and CDR2 (germline): SGHTS, YDEGEE. With V trimmed by 5 bases and J by 3 bases, 14 bases remained unmatched. The CDR3 is 17 residues long. Sequencing used peripheral blood. This clonotype was sampled from a man aged 55 to 69 with acute or convalescent COVID-19. The V and J genes are TRBV5-8 and TRBJ2-3; TRBD2 aligns across 8 bases. CDR3 residues: CASSSPPGTSLTDTQYF. The CDR3 coding sequence is TGTGCCAGCAGTAGCCCTCCCGGGACTAGTTTAACAGATACGCAGTATTTT.